This entry lists 3 T cell receptor beta chains sequenced from one sample in a study of blood T cell repertoires in COVID-19. Sequenced by immunoSEQ multiplex PCR; TCRdb stores in-frame clones only, minus some. This table holds over 110,000 clones, over 70% found once. What was sequenced was PBMCs or T cells enriched from blood (not recorded which). The receptors stem from a man aged 50 to 59 in a cohort exposed to, infected with or recovered from COVID-19 (not recorded which).

The J gene is TRBJ2-3, the V gene TRBV27, with 8 bases fitting TRBD2. After removal of 7 bases from V and 6 bases from J, the junction contained 3 bases not matched to a gene. CDR1 MNHEY and CDR2 SMNVEV come from the germline V gene (reference sequence). The CDR3 covers 12 residues. CDR3 protein: CASKTGGDTQYF. The CDR3 DNA follows: TGTGCCAGCAAGACGGGGGGGGATACGCAGTATTTT.

The chain recombines TRBV4-1 with TRBJ2-3; possibly TRBD2 for D (6 bases). Germline CDR1 MGHRA, CDR2 YSYEKL. V shed 1 base and J shed 3 bases, with 20 bases lying between them. This CDR3 is 18 amino acids long. Written as DNA, the CDR3 is TGCGCCAGCAGCCAAGGGGGAAGCGGGCGACGGATTACAGATACGCAGTATTTT. The encoded protein is CASSQGGSGRRITDTQYF.

The chain is built from TRBV12-2 and TRBJ2-6; the DNA was not compared with TRBD2, the D call given in the table. TRBV12-2 is labeled a pseudogene. CDR3 length equals 16 residues. The CDR3: CASPAGAALGANVLTF. The CDR3 DNA sequence: TGTGCAAGTCCCGCGGGGGCCGCCTTAGGGGCCAACGTCCTGACTTTC.